A selection of T cell receptor beta chains follows, all from one sample in a study of vaccination effects on CD4 cells after COVID-19. What these receptors recognize is not known. Assay: immunoSEQ multiplex PCR; the TCRdb copy retains only in-frame clones and omits some. The sample gives approximately 70,000 clones, more than 65% of which show up once; about 4.7% is in the top ten. Sequencing was performed on CD4+ T cells from PBMCs cultured with HIV peptides, taken before COVID-19 vaccination. These receptors all come from a human donor who had a prior SARS-CoV-2 infection. CDR3s include the opening cysteine and the closing phenylalanine or tryptophan. Each record gives: V gene, clone size, D gene, J gene, CDR3 protein, CDR3 DNA. The D gene is left open where the match is weak. Expanded clones are given a class, and other clones once, few, many or no size at all.

TRBV25-1	few	-	TRBJ2-3	CASSEFRGSTDTQYF	TGTGCCAGCAGTGAATTTCGGGGCAGCACAGATACGCAGTATTTT
TRBV21-1	-	-	TRBJ2-7	CASSRDFPPLYEQYF	TGTGCCAGCAGCAGAGACTTCCCCCCCCTCTACGAGCAGTACTTC
TRBV24-1	once	TRBD2	TRBJ2-3	CATSDLQGLGGTDTQYF	TGTGCCACCAGTGATTTGCAGGGACTAGGGGGGACAGATACGCAGTATTTT
TRBV5-1	-	-	TRBJ1-2	CASRTETEGYTF	TGCGCCAGCAGAACAGAGACGGAGGGCTACACCTTC
TRBV10-3	few	-	TRBJ2-3	CAISEREDTQYF	TGTGCCATCAGTGAGCGAGAAGATACGCAGTATTTT
TRBV15	few	-	TRBJ1-2	CATSRGGDGYTF	TGTGCCACCAGCAGAGGGGGGGATGGCTACACCTTC
TRBV7-2	-	-	TRBJ2-5	CASSLRLARETQYF	TGTGCCAGCAGCTTACGTCTAGCGAGAGAGACCCAGTACTTC
TRBV18	few	-	TRBJ2-1	CASSPTGDGYNEQFF	TGTGCCAGCTCCCCTACAGGCGATGGGTACAATGAGCAGTTCTTC
TRBV9	-	TRBD2	TRBJ2-2	CASSVGRGSGAGELFF	TGTGCCAGCAGCGTAGGGCGGGGGTCGGGAGCCGGGGAGCTGTTTTTT
TRBV21-1	-	-	TRBJ2-7	CASSKAETSGTSYEQYF	TGTGCCAGCAGCAAAGCAGAGACTAGCGGAACCTCCTACGAGCAGTACTTC
TRBV6-1	-	-	TRBJ2-1	CASSEMGSYNEQFF	TGTGCCAGCAGTGAAATGGGCTCCTACAATGAGCAGTTCTTC
TRBV11-3	-	TRBD2	TRBJ2-1	CASSLGLALARSYNEQFF	TGTGCCAGCAGCCTGGGACTAGCGTTAGCCCGCTCCTACAATGAGCAGTTCTTC
TRBV15	-	-	TRBJ2-2	CATSRKITGELFF	TGTGCCACCAGCAGAAAAATAACCGGGGAGCTGTTTTTT
TRBV5-1	few	-	TRBJ1-3	CASSLGGNTIYF	TGCGCCAGCAGCTTGGGGGGAAACACCATATATTTT
TRBV7-2	-	-	TRBJ2-5	CASSYRALSETQYF	TGTGCCAGCAGCTACAGGGCACTTTCAGAGACCCAGTACTTC
TRBV19	-	-	TRBJ1-1	CASSTTANTEAFF	TGTGCCAGTAGTACGACAGCGAACACTGAAGCTTTCTTT
TRBV11-3	-	TRBD1	TRBJ2-5	CASSLEGTGGQETQYF	TGTGCCAGCAGCTTAGAGGGGACAGGAGGCCAAGAGACCCAGTACTTC
TRBV28	-	TRBD2	TRBJ2-4	CASSEGLATLAKNIQYF	TGTGCCAGCAGTGAGGGACTAGCGACACTAGCCAAAAACATTCAGTACTTC
TRBV11-2	-	TRBD2	TRBJ2-7	CASTKRLAGEFLYEQYF	TGTGCCAGCACCAAAAGACTAGCGGGAGAATTCCTCTACGAGCAGTACTTC
TRBV6-5	few	-	TRBJ1-1	CASSYSKGWTEAFF	TGTGCCAGCAGTTACTCGAAGGGGTGGACTGAAGCTTTCTTT
TRBV19	few	-	TRBJ2-7	CASSTDSYEQYF	TGTGCCAGTAGTACCGATAGCTACGAGCAGTACTTC
TRBV30	-	-	TRBJ1-4	CAWSGSSGEKLFF	TGTGCCTGGAGTGGTTCGTCGGGGGAAAAACTGTTTTTT
TRBV6-5	-	-	TRBJ1-1	CASSPGPSEAFF	TGTGCCAGCAGCCCGGGCCCGTCTGAAGCTTTCTTT
TRBV30	-	-	TRBJ1-1	CAWIRDWFTEAFF	TGTGCCTGGATCCGAGACTGGTTCACTGAAGCTTTCTTT
TRBV4-1	few	TRBD1	TRBJ2-1	CASSQGQGAWNEQFF	TGCGCCAGCAGCCAAGGACAGGGGGCGTGGAATGAGCAGTTCTTC
TRBV2	once	-	TRBJ2-3	CASSVSFTDTQYF	TGTGCCAGCAGTGTTTCCTTTACAGATACGCAGTATTTT
TRBV30	few	-	TRBJ1-3	CAWSVGHGSGNTIYF	TGTGCCTGGAGTGTAGGGCACGGCTCTGGAAACACCATATATTTT
TRBV9	-	TRBD1	TRBJ2-6	CASSPISGTGHLPGANVLTF	TGTGCCAGCAGCCCAATTTCTGGGACAGGACATTTGCCTGGGGCCAACGTCCTGACTTTC
TRBV10-3	few	-	TRBJ2-7	CAISESRYEQYF	TGTGCCATCAGTGAGTCGCGTTACGAGCAGTACTTC
TRBV2	-	TRBD1	TRBJ2-6	CASRGQGAGANVLTF	TGTGCCAGCAGAGGACAGGGAGCCGGGGCCAACGTCCTGACTTTC
TRBV5-1	few	TRBD1	TRBJ1-2	CASSHGTDYGYTF	TGCGCCAGCAGCCACGGGACAGACTATGGCTACACCTTC
TRBV15	few	-	TRBJ1-4	CATSSRRENEKLFF	TGTGCCACCAGCAGTCGGCGGGAAAATGAAAAACTGTTTTTT
TRBV13	few	-	TRBJ2-7	CASSFRRGHEQYF	TGTGCCAGCAGCTTTCGAAGGGGCCACGAGCAGTACTTC
TRBV2	-	-	TRBJ1-1	CASRADPEAEAFF	TGTGCCAGCAGGGCCGACCCGGAGGCTGAAGCTTTCTTT
TRBV6-1	-	-	TRBJ1-2	CASSEGPANYGYTF	TGTGCCAGCAGTGAAGGACCCGCCAACTATGGCTACACCTTC
TRBV24-1	-	TRBD1	TRBJ1-1	CATSDSGRGHTEAFF	TGTGCCACCAGTGATTCTGGCAGGGGGCACACTGAAGCTTTCTTT
TRBV5-4	few	TRBD2	TRBJ2-3	CASRAGLGEADTQYF	TGTGCCAGCAGGGCAGGACTAGGGGAAGCAGATACGCAGTATTTT
TRBV24-1	once	-	TRBJ1-3	CATRRSGNTIYF	TGTGCCACCAGGCGTTCTGGAAACACCATATATTTT
TRBV20-1	few	-	TRBJ1-2	CSASTGYGYTF	TGCAGTGCTTCCACGGGATATGGCTACACCTTC
TRBV7-3	-	-	TRBJ1-3	CASSTRGGSGNTIYF	TGTGCCAGCAGCACCCGCGGGGGTTCTGGAAACACCATATATTTT
TRBV5-1	-	-	TRBJ2-3	CASSQARVVSDTQYF	TGCGCCAGCAGCCAGGCGCGTGTTGTCTCAGATACGCAGTATTTT
TRBV6-5	-	-	TRBJ1-2	CASSSRPGGHTF	TGTGCCAGCAGTTCTCGCCCCGGGGGCCACACCTTC
TRBV3-1/TRBV3-2	-	TRBD2	TRBJ2-1	CASSRRSLSGGFYNEQFF	TGTGCCAGCAGCCGCCGAAGCCTGAGCGGGGGGTTCTACAATGAGCAGTTCTTC
TRBV7-3	-	-	TRBJ2-7	CASSLTGGSYEQYF	TGTGCCAGCAGCTTAACGGGGGGTTCCTACGAGCAGTACTTC
TRBV19	once	-	TRBJ1-2	CASSIDHQSGAGGYTF	TGTGCCAGTAGTATAGATCATCAGTCGGGGGCTGGGGGCTACACCTTC
TRBV7-9	-	TRBD2	TRBJ2-1	CASSPGTSGLADNEQFF	TGTGCCAGCAGCCCGGGGACCTCGGGACTAGCGGACAATGAGCAGTTCTTC
TRBV9	-	TRBD2	TRBJ2-3	CASRGAGHTDTQYF	TGTGCCAGCAGGGGAGCGGGGCACACAGATACGCAGTATTTT
TRBV7-2	-	-	TRBJ2-3	CASSLPPGRASPDTQYF	TGTGCCAGCAGCCTTCCCCCCGGACGCGCCTCGCCAGATACGCAGTATTTT
TRBV18	-	-	TRBJ1-4	CASSPRGEATNEKLFF	TGTGCCAGCTCACCCCGGGGAGAAGCAACTAATGAAAAACTGTTTTTT
TRBV2	-	TRBD2	TRBJ2-1	CASSEVRLAGGYNEQFF	TGTGCCAGCAGTGAAGTCCGACTAGCGGGAGGATACAATGAGCAGTTCTTC
TRBV7-2	-	TRBD2	TRBJ2-5	CASSLGSLAGGGETQYF	TGTGCCAGCAGCTTAGGGTCGCTAGCGGGGGGGGGAGAGACCCAGTACTTC
TRBV24-1	few	TRBD1	TRBJ2-1	CATRPGQGVDSEQFF	TGTGCCACCAGGCCGGGACAGGGGGTAGATAGTGAGCAGTTCTTC
TRBV6-2/TRBV6-3	-	TRBD1	TRBJ1-2	CASSWTGVEGYTF	TGTGCCAGCAGTTGGACAGGGGTGGAAGGCTACACCTTC
TRBV15	-	TRBD2	TRBJ2-3	CATSRDLAGGATDTQYF	TGTGCCACCAGCAGAGACTTAGCGGGGGGAGCGACAGATACGCAGTATTTT
TRBV5-6	-	-	TRBJ2-5	CASSFLDGQETQYF	TGTGCCAGCAGCTTCCTCGACGGCCAAGAGACCCAGTACTTC